This T cell receptor beta chain was profiled in a study of molecular identifiers for immune sequencing clone quantification. Study as a whole: Replicate RNA came from 20,000 or 100,000 naive CD8 cells and was split five ways, and four parts were sequenced.

Libraries of naive CD8 T cells were made from around 20,000 to 1,000,000 sorted cells. They used 10%, 30% or 50% RNA. The CD8+CD4-CCR7+CD45RA+ phenotype defined the sorted naive CD8 T cells. Each CDR3 protein is one row after TCRdb ran MiXCR on the PCR reads. The table lists about 300,000 distinct CDR3 sequences, roughly 23% of them singletons. About this clonotype itself: Its antigen is currently unknown. Given a much more abundant clone one base away, this may be a read error.

Overall study results and limits: Clones above 20 RNA copies held over 97% of effector molecules, under 1% in naive cells.

The origin of this receptor is a human donor in good health. Some libraries in this study had Jurkat cell RNA spiked in. The sequenced sample was naive CD8+ T cells from blood, with Jurkat cell RNA spiked in. Stated subset: FACS-sorted CD8+CD4-CCR7+CD45RA+ naive T cells.

The CDR3 region is CAVGTQNTGEPFF. The DNA for the CDR3 is TGTGCGGTCGGGACACAGAACACCGGGGAGCCGTTTTTT. The rearrangement uses TRBV28 and TRBJ2-2; tentatively, D is TRBD1 (6 bases). Looked up from germline, CDR1 is MDHEN and CDR2 is SYDVKM. The CDR3 consists of 13 residues.